A single count supports the clone carrying this TCR beta chain. This entry comes from a study of shared clonotypes between healthy human individuals. The study drew all its donors from Caucasian adults living in Nashville, Tennessee. The V segment lost 3 bases and the J segment 3 bases; nucleotides outside the gene matches: 6. Germline assignment: CDR1 SGDLS and CDR2 YYNGEE. There are 15 residues in the CDR3. Using immunoSEQ multiplex PCR, the repertoire was profiled, and TCRdb retains in-frame clones only, with some absent. The sample lists 650,000 to 700,000 clones; about 90% were seen once. This clonotype originated in a man aged 18 to 30 in good health. Some clones in this sample may be carry-over from other donors' samples. The chain recombines TRBV9 with TRBJ1-5; 7 positions match TRBD1. The specimen sequenced was memory CD8+ T cells from PBMCs. This sample's subset: CD45RO+ cells pooled with CCR7-negative TemRA cells. CDR3 nucleotide sequence: TGTGCCAGCAGCGGCAACAGGGGTTTCAATCAGCCCCAGCATTTT. Amino acid sequence: CASSGNRGFNQPQHF. Together with reference TRBV9 and TRBJ1-5, the CDR3 gives the full variable domain: DSGVTQTPKHLITATGQRVTLRCSPRSGDLSVYWYQQSLDQGLQFLIQYYNGEERAKGNILERFSAQQFPDLHSELNLSSLELGDSALYFCASSGNRGFNQPQHFGDGTRLSIL.